This T cell receptor beta chain was captured by sequencing in a study of graft-versus-host responses after intestinal transplantation. Study context: Multivisceral, liver-intestinal, or isolated intestinal grafts were transplanted into recipients. Overall study results and limits: Circulating GvH clones peaking coincided with falling HvG clones soon after transplant. GvH clones surfaced in recipient marrow, some emerging earlier in ileum or blood.

Comments on this clone: Its cognate antigen is unknown.

The length of the CDR3 is 12 residues. Germline V gives CDR1 MNHEY, CDR2 SMNVEV (reference sequence). The V and J ends lost 4 bases and 3 bases respectively, with 3 bases between them. Profiling relied on immunoSEQ multiplex PCR, and the TCRdb table lists in-frame clones only, not all of them. The sample contains about 97,000 clones, 80% to 95% of which appear only once. This TCR derives from a human donor who was the organ donor for an intestinal transplant. The sequencing used unstimulated CD8+ T cells sorted from spleen or lymph node cells, collected before transplant. This chain connects TRBV27 to TRBJ2-2; D is uncertain. CDR3 protein: CASSSYTGELFF. CDR3 DNA: TGTGCCAGCAGTTCCTACACCGGGGAGCTGTTTTTT.